A single sample is the source of the 30 T cell receptor beta chains below, sequenced in a study of technical replicates of blood from a few donors. Repertoires were generated with immunoSEQ multiplex PCR, while TCRdb's copy carries only in-frame clones and drops some. The data contain approximately 92,000 clones, approximately 95% of them singletons. Sequenced: T cells isolated from PBMCs. The receptors were sampled from a human donor in good health.

The V gene is TRBV7-9, the J gene TRBJ1-2; D gene unclear. V gave up 10 bases and J gave up 4 bases, with 19 bases separating them. The CDR3 has 14 residues. Germline V gene data show CDR1 as SEHNR and CDR2 as FQNEAQ (reference sequence). The CDR3 DNA reads as TGTGCCACAAACCCAGCGGATCTGACCTATGGCTACACCTTC. Its protein is CATNPADLTYGYTF.

The rearrangement links TRBV21-1 to TRBJ2-7; the table's D call TRBD2 went unverified against the DNA. TRBV21-1 is a known pseudogene. The CDR3 contains 14 residues. The CDR3 bases are TGTGCCCCCAGAGGAGGTGCGGGGAACTACGAGCAGTACTTC. Its protein is CAPRGGAGNYEQYF.

This chain connects TRBV7-9 to TRBJ1-2, with 8 bases identical to TRBD1. Germline V gene data show CDR1 as SEHNR and CDR2 as FQNEAQ (reference sequence). The V and J ends lost 7 bases and 7 bases, in that order; junction bases with no gene match: 2. The CDR3 loop spans 11 amino acids. This CDR3 is CASNDRGGYTF. The CDR3 nucleotides read TGTGCCAGCAACGACAGGGGTGGCTACACCTTC. The whole variable domain, remainder taken from reference TRBV7-9 and TRBJ1-2, is DTGVSQNPRHKITKRGQNVTFRCDPISEHNRLYWYRQTLGQGPEFLTYFQNEAQLEKSRLLSDRFSAERPKGSFSTLEIQRTEQGDSAMYLCASNDRGGYTFGSGTRLTVV.

V usage is TRBV18 and J usage is TRBJ2-3, with 7 bases lining up with TRBD1. Germline values: CDR1 KGHSH, CDR2 LQKENI. Trimming removed 3 bases from V and 4 bases from J; junction bases left unmatched: 4. The CDR3 is made up of 14 amino acids. In DNA, the CDR3 is TGTGCCAGCTCACCGAACAGGGGATCAGATACGCAGTATTTT. It translates to CASSPNRGSDTQYF.

This chain uses TRBV4-3 with TRBJ2-3, with 8 bases fitting TRBD2. The junction had 15 bases not matched to a gene; V was cut back by 4 bases and J by 6 bases. Germline-derived CDR1 and CDR2 are LGHNA and YSLEER. CDR3 length equals 17 residues. CDR3 coding DNA: TGCGCCAGCAGCCCCGGACGGAGCGGGAGTACCCCCGATACGCAGTATTTT. This translates into CASSPGRSGSTPDTQYF.

V is TRBV10-3 and J is TRBJ1-1; perhaps TRBD1 as D (6 bases). V was cut by 6 bases and J by 8 bases, with 13 bases left in between. Germline V lookup: CDR1 ENHRY, CDR2 SYGVKD. The CDR3 sequence is 12 residues long. CDR3 coding DNA: TGTGCCATCAGCCGGACAGCGCTAGAAGCTTTCTTT. It yields the protein CAISRTALEAFF.

CDR3 amino acids: CASSVEAGSTYEQYF. For the CDR3, the DNA is TGTGCCAGCAGCGTAGAAGCGGGCTCTACCTACGAGCAGTACTTC. This chain connects TRBV9 to TRBJ2-7; TRBD2 might be the D (6 bases). Per germline, CDR1 SGDLS and CDR2 YYNGEE. V lost 0 bases and J 2 bases, leaving 12 bases between the germline ends. The length of the CDR3 is 15 residues.

CDR3 in DNA: TGTGCCACCAGCATAGGACTAGCGGGAGGGCCGGGGGAGACCCAGTACTTC. Translating it yields CATSIGLAGGPGETQYF. The gene calls are TRBV15 and TRBJ2-5; 15 nucleotides line up with TRBD2. Per germline, CDR1 LNHNV and CDR2 YYDKDF (reference sequence). The CDR3 spans 17 residues. With V trimmed by 4 bases and J by 5 bases, 8 bases remained unmatched.

The rearrangement links TRBV30 to TRBJ2-3; D is unresolved. This CDR3 comprises 10 residues. Germline assignment: CDR1 GTSNPN and CDR2 SVGIG (reference sequence). V lost 2 bases and J 5 bases, leaving 2 bases between the germline ends. CDR3 sequence reads: CAWSRDTQYF. The CDR3 nucleotides read TGTGCCTGGAGTCGAGATACGCAGTATTTT.

A single count supports this clone. This chain uses TRBV19 with TRBJ2-1, with TRBD2 identical over 14 bases. V was clipped by 10 bases and J by 7 bases; unmatched bases: 6. This CDR3 contains 14 residues. The germline gives CDR1 LNHDA, CDR2 SQIVND (reference sequence). The CDR3 here is CATRTSGRRNEQFF. CDR3 nucleotides: TGTGCCACCAGGACTAGCGGGAGGAGAAATGAGCAGTTCTTC.

In its sample, this clone was seen once. The J gene is TRBJ1-4, the V gene TRBV27; TRBD1 is a possible D gene (6 bases). V shed 2 bases and J shed 6 bases, with 13 bases lying between them. The germline CDR1 and CDR2 sequences are MNHEY and SMNVEV (reference sequence). This CDR3 spans 15 amino acids. The CDR3 loop is CASSLTGTFYEKLFF. The DNA of the CDR3 is TGTGCCAGCAGTTTAACCGGGACATTCTATGAAAAACTGTTTTTT.

The CDR3 DNA follows: TGTGCCAGCAGCTTAGAGGGGGCGCGCACCGGGGAGCTGTTTTTT. Its protein is CASSLEGARTGELFF. The chain uses TRBV7-9 and TRBJ2-2, with 7 bases lining up with TRBD1. Per the germline V gene, CDR1 is SEHNR and CDR2 is FQNEAQ (reference sequence). V lost 1 base to trimming and J lost 4 bases; unmatched junction nucleotides: 3. The CDR3 extends over 15 amino acids.

The chain links TRBV9 to TRBJ2-7, with a tentative D call TRBD2 (5 bases). Germline lookup yields CDR1 SGDLS and CDR2 YYNGEE. The V gene lost 0 bases and the J gene lost 5 bases, with 9 bases spanning the gap. This CDR3 is 13 amino acids long. The chain's CDR3 is CASSVGGINEQYF. The CDR3 coding sequence is TGTGCCAGCAGCGTAGGAGGGATCAACGAGCAGTACTTC.

This chain connects TRBV7-2 to TRBJ2-7; 10 positions agree with TRBD2. The germline gives CDR1 SGHTA, CDR2 FQGNSA. J was trimmed by 5 bases and V by 1 base; bases with no gene match: 5. This CDR3 comprises 15 residues. CDR3 bases: TGTGCCAGCAGCTTAGACAGGCTAGCGGGAGACGAGCAGTACTTC. Translating it yields CASSLDRLAGDEQYF. Drawing the rest from reference TRBV7-2 and TRBJ2-7, the complete variable domain is GAGVSQSPSNKVTEKGKDVELRCDPISGHTALYWYRQSLGQGLEFLIYFQGNSAPDKSGLPSDRFSAERTGGSVSTLTIQRTQQEDSAVYLCASSLDRLAGDEQYFGPGTRLTVT.

In this sample, this clone turned up once. V usage is TRBV11-3 and J usage is TRBJ2-7, with D maybe TRBD1 (6 bases). V lost 8 bases and J 3 bases, leaving 11 bases between the germline ends. The CDR3 sequence is 12 residues long. CDR1 SGHNT and CDR2 YENEEA come from the germline V gene. The CDR3 loop reads CASGDMRYEQYF. The CDR3 DNA is TGTGCCAGCGGGGACATGCGCTACGAGCAGTACTTC. The whole variable domain, remainder taken from reference TRBV11-3 and TRBJ2-7, is EAGVVQSPRYKIIEKKQPVAFWCNPISGHNTLYWYLQNLGQGPELLIRYENEEAVDDSQLPKDRFSAERLKGVDSTLKIQPAELGDSAVYLCASGDMRYEQYFGPGTRLTVT.

V gene TRBV19 combines with J gene TRBJ1-3; the D is unclear. The V and J ends lost 4 bases and 0 bases respectively, with 10 bases between them. The CDR3 runs 15 residues. Germline values: CDR1 LNHDA, CDR2 SQIVND (reference sequence). CDR3 loop: CASSTAGYSGNTIYF. CDR3 in DNA: TGTGCCAGTAGTACGGCGGGCTACTCTGGAAACACCATATATTTT.

This rearrangement joins TRBV2 to TRBJ2-5; 10 nucleotides agree with TRBD2. The germline V gene has CDR1 SNHLY and CDR2 FYNNEI. The CDR3 is 15 residues long. J gave up 1 base and V 7 bases, and 6 bases lay outside the gene matches. CDR3 DNA: TGTGCCAGCAAAGCGGGAGGGATGCCCCAAGAGACCCAGTACTTC. Amino acid sequence: CASKAGGMPQETQYF.

The chain combines TRBV10-3 with TRBJ2-1, with TRBD2 matching over 7 bases. V dropped 4 bases and J dropped 7; count of bases not matched to a gene: 1. In germline, CDR1 is ENHRY, CDR2 SYGVKD. The length of the CDR3 is 12 residues. The CDR3: CAISGTRNEQFF. In nucleotides, the CDR3 is TGTGCCATCAGTGGGACTAGAAATGAGCAGTTCTTC.

CDR3 region: CASRFRYGQESDTQYF. DNA of the CDR3: TGCGCCAGCAGATTCCGTTATGGTCAGGAATCGGATACGCAGTATTTT. The chain is built from TRBV5-1 and TRBJ2-3; D uncertain. Per germline, CDR1 SGHRS and CDR2 YFSETQ. The CDR3 covers 16 residues. V was trimmed by 5 bases and J by 6 bases, leaving 22 bases between them. Using reference TRBV5-1 and TRBJ2-3 for the parts outside the CDR3, the full variable domain is KAGVTQTPRYLIKTRGQQVTLSCSPISGHRSVSWYQQTPGQGLQFLFEYFSETQRNKGNFPGRFSGRQFSNSRSEMNVSTLELGDSALYLCASRFRYGQESDTQYFGPGTRLTVL.

The chain employs TRBV4-3 and TRBJ2-7, with 8 bases matching TRBD2. The CDR3 sequence is 16 residues long. The V and J ends lost 1 base and 0 bases, in that order; junction bases with no gene match: 5. Germline V gene lookup returns CDR1 LGHNA and CDR2 YSLEER. In DNA, the CDR3 is TGCGCCAGCAGCCAAGCCGCGGGGGGTAACTCCTACGAGCAGTACTTC. Protein product: CASSQAAGGNSYEQYF.

This chain links TRBV23-1 with TRBJ2-7, with a possible D match to TRBD2 (5 bases). TRBV23-1 is flagged as an ORF with uncertain function. This CDR3 is built from 15 residues. V was trimmed by 0 bases and J by 0 bases, leaving 9 bases between them. CDR3 DNA sequence: TGCGCCAGCAGTCAATCCGGGGAAAGCTCCTACGAGCAGTACTTC. It codes for CASSQSGESSYEQYF.

J is TRBJ2-7 and V is TRBV28; TRBD2 is a possible D gene (6 bases). From germline, CDR1 is MDHEN and CDR2 SYDVKM. The CDR3 contains 13 residues. Trimming pared 3 bases from V and 5 bases from J, leaving 11 bases between. The CDR3 spells CASSFNWGDEQYF. The CDR3 nucleotides read TGTGCCAGCAGTTTTAATTGGGGGGACGAGCAGTACTTC.

V and J are TRBV7-3 and TRBJ1-5; D is perhaps TRBD1 (6 bases). The V gene lost 3 bases and the J gene lost 8 bases, with 11 bases spanning the gap. Germline CDR1 is SGHTA and CDR2 is FQGTGA. This CDR3 has 13 residues. CDR3 sequence: CASSFGQLEPQHF. CDR3 bases: TGTGCCAGCAGCTTCGGACAGTTAGAGCCCCAGCATTTT.

This clone showed up just a few times. The chain is built from TRBV6-5 and TRBJ1-5; D is possibly TRBD1 (5 bases). This CDR3 has 13 amino acids. Germline V gene data show CDR1 as MNHEY and CDR2 as SVGAGI. V was trimmed by 6 bases and J by 4 bases, leaving 10 bases between them. CDR3 nucleotide sequence: TGTGCCAGCAGACCACAGGAGAATCAGCCCCAGCATTTT. Translation: CASRPQENQPQHF.

This sequence joins TRBV28 and TRBJ2-7; no firm D call. CDR1 MDHEN and CDR2 SYDVKM come from the germline V gene. This CDR3 region has 15 residues. The V and J ends lost 4 bases and 1 base respectively, with 14 bases between them. The CDR3 loop reads CASSSAGTYSYEQYF. Written as DNA, the CDR3 is TGTGCCAGCAGTTCCGCAGGCACTTATTCCTACGAGCAGTACTTC.

This chain joins TRBV6-5 and TRBJ2-7, with 7 bases lining up with TRBD1. The CDR3 has 13 amino acids. Trimming removed 1 base from V and 4 bases from J; junction bases left unmatched: 1. CDR1 is MNHEY, CDR2 SVGAGI, per germline. The CDR3 nucleotides read TGTGCCAGCAGTTACTTGGGACAGTACGAGCAGTACTTC. Translating it yields CASSYLGQYEQYF.

This clone was recorded once. This rearrangement joins TRBV11-3 to TRBJ1-1; no clear D. The CDR3 runs to 11 residues. Trimming left V 4 bases short and J 3 bases short, with 3 bases between. Germline-derived CDR1 and CDR2 are SGHNT and YENEEA. The CDR3 nucleotides are TGTGCCAGCAGCTCGGACACTGAAGCTTTCTTT. This translates into CASSSDTEAFF. The variable domain in full, completed from reference TRBV11-3 and TRBJ1-1, reads EAGVVQSPRYKIIEKKQPVAFWCNPISGHNTLYWYLQNLGQGPELLIRYENEEAVDDSQLPKDRFSAERLKGVDSTLKIQPAELGDSAVYLCASSSDTEAFFGQGTRLTVV.

This chain links TRBV10-2 with TRBJ2-7; 9 bases fit TRBD2. The CDR3 is 12 amino acids. Germline V CDR1 and CDR2: WSHSY, SAAADI. V lost 9 bases, J lost 10 bases, and 10 bases stayed unmatched. CDR3 region: CASSISGREQYF. In DNA, the CDR3 is TGCGCCAGTTCCATTAGCGGGAGAGAACAGTACTTC.

This chain uses TRBV7-8 with TRBJ2-1; TRBD1 might be the D (6 bases). Germline CDR1 is SGHVS and CDR2 is FQNEAQ. Trimming took off 6 bases at V and 0 bases at J, with 12 bases between the two ends. The CDR3 extends over 15 amino acids. The CDR3 spells CASRTGGSSYNEQFF. The CDR3 nucleotides are TGTGCCAGCAGGACAGGAGGAAGCTCCTACAATGAGCAGTTCTTC.

The chain is built from TRBV5-1 and TRBJ2-2; D is possibly TRBD2 (5 bases). Trimming removed 5 bases at V and 2 bases at J, with 10 bases between. The CDR3 loop spans 14 amino acids. Germline lookup yields CDR1 SGHRS and CDR2 YFSETQ. This chain's CDR3 is CASRPGINTGELFF. The CDR3 region has the DNA TGCGCCAGCAGGCCGGGAATCAACACCGGGGAGCTGTTTTTT.